This TCR beta chain was observed in a study of T-cell reconstitution after alpha-beta-depleted transplantation in children (dated by TCRdb to 2016 to 2017). As for the study more broadly: The study quantitatively tracked T-cell immune reconstitution after TCRalphabeta/CD19-depleted allogeneic hematopoietic cell transplantation in children using TCR repertoire profiling. General findings and caveats noted by the study authors: Over the following months the frequencies of hyperexpanded clones went down, and after one year T-cell counts and TCRbeta diversity were mostly credited to newly produced T cells. In some patients, the high TCRbeta diversity seen at day 60 was put down to recipient T cells and intrathymic progenitors that had survived conditioning. About two months after transplant, the apparently early recovery of alphabetaT-cell counts reportedly depended on just several hundred clones that had expanded rapidly and came from non-depleted graft cells.

Explained via the paper, the treatment or condition label denotes: allogeneic hematopoietic cell transplantation with graft depleted of TCRalphabeta T cells and CD19 B cells. The children who served as transplant recipients had been given grafts of TCRalphabeta/CD19-depleted allogeneic hematopoietic cells. The library was built by means of PCR. TCRdb lists the instrument as Illumina HiSeq 2500. To normalize quantification of the TCRbeta repertoire, the TCR libraries were built with molecular barcoding that relied on unique molecular identifiers. The public reads were reanalyzed by TCRdb: fastp trimming at Q25, MiXCR alignment, in-frame beta chains only. Rows matching on CDR3 protein sequence are summarized as one entry with the most common DNA and genes. This sample comprises approximately 190,000 distinct CDR3 sequences, approximately 6.8% of them detected only once. The top ten clonotypes cover approximately 4.1% of the sample.

This clonotype came up a few times. Its antigen specificity is not known. No base quality values were provided; no much bigger clone lies one nucleotide off. This clonotype originated in a girl under three years old with combined immunodeficiency, due to receive a stem cell transplant. The specimen comprised PBMCs, sampled before TCRalphabeta/CD19-depleted stem cell transplant.

The CDR3: CASSSPQLDTLGGYGYTF. Here is the DNA: TGTGCCAGCAGTTCCCCCCAGTTGGACACCCTAGGCGGGTATGGCTACACCTTC. The sequence is built from TRBV6-5 and TRBJ1-2; the D gene is perhaps TRBD1, on 5 matching bases. A distance of 26 bases separates the germline ends of V and J, which lose 4 bases and 5 bases respectively. CDR1 and CDR2 are drawn from the germline V gene: MNHEY, SVGAGI. The CDR3 has 18 amino acids, counting the end cysteine and phenylalanine. Only CDR3 DNA is held: 54 bases, read in frame from base 1.